What follows describes a single T cell receptor (beta chain). Antigen unknown. This entry belongs to a study of human T cells and chemical hapten exposure. Across the whole study: Reading of the patch tests, which applied 0.01% DPC to the upper back, occurred at 6 days. General study findings and limits: Given that the donors had alopecia, their immune response may differ from that seen in healthy people.

TCRdb ran MiXCR on the RACE reads and lists one entry per CDR3 protein. The table includes over 70,000 distinct CDR3 sequences, approximately 10% detected once. The CDR3 length is 16 residues. Germline lookup yields CDR1 LGHNA and CDR2 YSLEER. Trimming stripped 0 bases from V and 5 bases from J, with 14 bases between. The time point: patch test 2, 6 weeks after DPC sensitization. Treatment given: therapeutic diphenylcyclopropenone sensitization with weekly scalp DPC. Blood was drawn before each patch test was applied. The V call is TRBV4-3, the J call TRBJ1-5, with D uncertain. This TCR was recovered from a man between 18 and 29 years old with alopecia areata. Some clones in this sample may be carry-over from other donors' samples. The sample in question was whole blood, obtained in connection with sensitization to the hapten diphenylcyclopropenone (DPC). The CDR3 region has the DNA TGCGCCAGCAGCCAAGATATTATAGGTACGGATCAGCCCCAGCATTTT. Residues: CASSQDIIGTDQPQHF.